These 21 T cell receptor beta chains originate from one sample sequenced in a study of T cells in Graves' hyperthyroidism and ophthalmopathy. Amplified regions were TCR beta CDR3 sequences from RNA transcripts. In the first-round RT-PCR of the TCR CDR3, the HTBI primer set was used. TCRdb re-called the multiplex PCR reads through MiXCR, storing one row per CDR3 protein. Among hundreds of thousands of distinct CDR3 sequences listed, about 14% were seen once. The sequenced sample was blood. These receptors were taken from a man aged 18 to 35 with Graves' ophthalmopathy.

This clonotype occurred a few times. A junction boundary mismatches the germline segment, possibly from a read error. This rearrangement joins TRBV20-1 to TRBJ1-4; unclear D gene. The CDR3 runs to 15 residues. The germline V gene encodes CDR1 DFQATT and CDR2 SNEGSKA (reference sequence). The CDR3, as DNA: TGCAGTGCTGGAGACGAGGGAGCAACTAATGAAAAACTGTTTTTT. This sequence encodes CSAGDEGATNEKLFF.

In its sample, this clonotype was seen many times. The chain has TRBV20-1 and TRBJ1-6; the D gene is possibly TRBD1 (6 bases). Germline CDR1 and CDR2: DFQATT and SNEGSKA (reference sequence). This CDR3 has 15 amino acids. Trimming shortened V by 0 bases and J by 12 bases, and 18 bases separated the two germline ends. DNA for the CDR3: TGCAGTGCTAGAGATCAGCCAGGGGATTTTGGACCCCTCCACTTT. Protein: CSARDQPGDFGPLHF.

This clonotype showed up many times. In DNA, the CDR3 is TGTGCCAGCAGCTTATTAGCGGGGGGGGGCACAGATACGCAGTATTTT. It specifies CASSLLAGGGTDTQYF. The rearrangement links TRBV7-2 to TRBJ2-3, with 11 bases matching TRBD2. Germline V gives CDR1 SGHTA, CDR2 FQGNSA. Trimming took 2 bases from V and 1 from J; bases not matched to a gene: 2. CDR3 size: 16 residues.

Ten or more counts support this clonotype. This sequence joins TRBV11-1 and TRBJ2-1, with TRBD2 identical over 7 bases. V lost 7 bases and J lost 9; bases outside the gene matches: 12. Germline-derived CDR1 and CDR2 are SGHAT and FQDESV (reference sequence). The CDR3 covers 14 residues. CDR3 nucleotide sequence: TGTGCCAGCAAGGGGAGGGCCATTTTTACTGAGCAGTTCTTC. Translating it yields CASKGRAIFTEQFF.

This clonotype occurred many times. The V gene is TRBV18, the J gene TRBJ2-7; TRBD1 matches 9 bases. The junction had 3 bases not matched to a gene; V was cut back by 3 bases and J by 6 bases. Germline V lookup: CDR1 KGHSH, CDR2 LQKENI. The CDR3 runs to 13 residues. CDR3: CASSPGQGFEQYF. In nucleotides, the CDR3 is TGTGCCAGCTCACCGGGACAGGGTTTCGAGCAGTACTTC.

This clonotype was counted between two and nine times. This may arise from a read error, as a much more abundant clone is one base away. V usage is TRBV11-2 and J usage is TRBJ1-1, with 9 bases matching TRBD1. CDR3 length equals 15 residues. The germline V gene encodes CDR1 SGHAT and CDR2 FQNNGV. The CDR3 sequence: CASSSTGGSNTGAFF. In DNA, the CDR3 is TGTGCCAGCAGCTCGACAGGGGGTTCGAACACTGGAGCTTTCTTT.

This clonotype was recorded at least ten times. V and J are TRBV12-3 or TRBV12-4 and TRBJ1-3; D is unclear. There are 16 residues in the CDR3. Trimming removed 8 bases at V and 0 bases at J, with 17 bases between. The CDR3 region is CASSPQSSISGNTIYF. The CDR3 DNA is TGTGCCAGCTCCCCCCAATCGTCCATCTCTGGAAACACCATATATTTT.

About this clonotype itself: Being one base from a much bigger clone, this may be a read error. In this CDR3 the conserved last residue, phenylalanine or tryptophan, is missing, so a read error is likely. The chain has TRBV12-3 or TRBV12-4 and TRBJ2-7; D not certain. This CDR3 is 12 amino acids long. V was clipped by 8 bases and J by 1 base, with 9 bases between them. The CDR3 DNA sequence: TGTGCCAGCGCTAGGGCGTCCTACGAGCAGTACCTC. Translated, it gives CASARASYEQYL.

This clonotype was counted ten times or more. With a much larger clone just one base away, this may be a read error. The chain couples TRBV2 to TRBJ1-5; TRBD1 is a possible D gene (5 bases). CDR1 SNHLY and CDR2 FYNNEI come from the germline V gene. The CDR3 has 14 residues. CDR3 bases: TGTGCCGGCAGGGACGGGGGGAGCAATCAGCCCCAGCATTTT. Its protein product is CAGRDGGSNQPQHF.

This clonotype was recorded at least ten times. V gene TRBV20-1 combines with J gene TRBJ1-1; 12 positions agree with TRBD1. The germline V gene encodes CDR1 DFQATT and CDR2 SNEGSKA (reference sequence). This CDR3 is 15 amino acids long. The trim removed 4 bases at V and 3 bases at J, leaving 6 bases unmatched. The CDR3 DNA reads as TGCAGTGCTATGGGACAGGGGGCGCAGGACACTGAAGCTTTCTTT. Protein sequence: CSAMGQGAQDTEAFF.

With respect to this clonotype: A much larger clone differs by one base, so this may be a read error. This chain links TRBV18 with TRBJ2-1, with no clear D. Germline CDR1 is KGHSH and CDR2 is LQKENI. Trimming cost V 2 bases and J 5 bases, with 13 bases left between them. The CDR3 extends over 15 amino acids. CDR3 amino acids: CASSPAVPPHNEQFF. DNA for the CDR3: TGTGCCAGCTCACCAGCGGTTCCTCCCCACAATGAGCAGTTCTTC.

The chain links TRBV19 to TRBJ2-1; a possible D gene is TRBD1 (5 bases). The CDR3 has 14 residues. Germline-derived CDR1 and CDR2 are LNHDA and SQIVND (reference sequence). V was trimmed by 2 bases and J by 4 bases, leaving 9 bases between them. The CDR3 region is CASSIQGPYNEQFF. For the CDR3, the DNA is TGTGCCAGTAGTATACAGGGCCCATACAATGAGCAGTTCTTC.

The V gene is TRBV7-2, the J gene TRBJ2-7; the match to TRBD1 covers 10 bases. This CDR3 is built from 15 residues. Trimming cost V 4 bases and J 3 bases; bases outside gene matches: 6. Germline V gene lookup returns CDR1 SGHTA and CDR2 FQGNSA. The CDR3 DNA sequence: TGTGCCAGCAGCTCTACTCGGACAGGGGGCTACGAGCAGTACTTC. It specifies CASSSTRTGGYEQYF.

This clonotype was observed many times. The V and J genes are TRBV9 and TRBJ2-3; maybe TRBD2 (5 bases). The CDR3 has 12 amino acids. V was pared by 4 bases and J by 4 bases, with 7 bases between. CDR1 and CDR2 from the germline V gene are SGDLS and YYNGEE. CDR3 amino acids: CASSRAADTQYF. In DNA, the CDR3 is TGTGCCAGCAGCCGAGCGGCAGATACGCAGTATTTT.

Concerning this clonotype: Because the CDR3 is missing its conserved closing phenylalanine or tryptophan, this is likely a read error. V and J are TRBV19 and TRBJ2-5; TRBD2 is a possible D gene (6 bases). The V and J ends lost 1 base and 7 bases respectively, with 10 bases between them. The CDR3 runs 13 residues. Per germline, CDR1 LNHDA and CDR2 SQIVND (reference sequence). In DNA, the CDR3 is TGTGCCAGTAGTATAGGGGGGGACTCGACCCAGTACCTC. This encodes CASSIGGDSTQYL.

In its sample, this clonotype was seen many times. V and J are TRBV4-1 and TRBJ1-1; D not resolved. The CDR3 length is 15 residues. V lost 1 base, J lost 0 bases, and 9 bases lay in between. CDR1 is MGHRA, CDR2 YSYEKL, per germline. This CDR3 reads CASSQVRRMNTEAFF. Here the CDR3 DNA reads TGCGCCAGCAGCCAAGTTCGTCGAATGAACACTGAAGCTTTCTTT.

There are many counts of this clonotype. The J gene is TRBJ2-4, the V gene TRBV6-1; maybe TRBD2 (5 bases). CDR3 length: 15 amino acids. Trimming left V 4 bases short and J 1 base short, with 11 bases between. CDR1 and CDR2 from the germline V gene are MNHNS and SASEGT. The DNA for the CDR3 is TGTGCCAGCAGTGCCCTGGAGGCTGCCAAAAACATTCAGTACTTC. This gives the protein CASSALEAAKNIQYF.

There are many counts of this clonotype. The chain combines TRBV6-1 with TRBJ1-1, with D hard to call. Trimming stripped 10 bases from V and 6 bases from J, with 9 bases between. Germline values: CDR1 MNHNS, CDR2 SASEGT. The CDR3 extends over 10 amino acids. The chain's CDR3 is CATARAEAFF. The CDR3 DNA sequence: TGTGCCACCGCAAGGGCTGAAGCTTTCTTT.

In its sample, this clonotype was seen a few times. A much bigger clone sits one base away, suggesting this may be a read error. This sequence joins TRBV5-6 and TRBJ2-7, with 8 bases lining up with TRBD1. J lost 2 bases, V lost 4 bases, and 5 bases had no gene match. CDR1 SGHDT and CDR2 YYEEEE come from the germline V gene. The CDR3 runs 14 residues. CDR3 bases: TGTGCCAGCAGCCCTCTGACAGGGGCCTACGAGCAGTACTTC. Translation: CASSPLTGAYEQYF.

This clonotype has at least ten counts. The V and J genes are TRBV6-1 and TRBJ2-2; tentative D call: TRBD1 (5 bases). Germline loops: CDR1 MNHNS, CDR2 SASEGT. Trimming removed 5 bases from V and 6 bases from J, with 13 bases in between. This CDR3 has 14 residues. The CDR3 is CASSSGQSAGELFF. CDR3 nucleotides: TGTGCCAGCAGTTCCGGACAATCCGCCGGGGAGCTGTTTTTT.

This clonotype was counted at least ten times. This rearrangement joins TRBV2 to TRBJ2-1, with 10 bases that match TRBD2. CDR3 length: 14 amino acids. The ends lost 5 bases at V and 8 bases at J; junction bases unmatched: 6. The V gene's germline CDR1 is SNHLY and CDR2 FYNNEI. The CDR3 DNA reads as TGTGCCAGCAGTCGAGCGGGGGGGCCCTATGAGCAGTTCTTC. It is translated as CASSRAGGPYEQFF.